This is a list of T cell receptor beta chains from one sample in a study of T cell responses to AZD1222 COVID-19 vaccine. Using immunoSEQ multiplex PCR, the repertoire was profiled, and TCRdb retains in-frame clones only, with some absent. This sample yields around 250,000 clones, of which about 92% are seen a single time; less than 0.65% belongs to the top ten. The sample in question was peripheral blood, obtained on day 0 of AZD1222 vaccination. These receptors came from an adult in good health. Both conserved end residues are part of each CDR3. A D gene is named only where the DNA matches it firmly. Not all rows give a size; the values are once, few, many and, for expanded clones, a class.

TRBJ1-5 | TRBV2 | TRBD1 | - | CASSPDRGGNQPQHF | TGTGCCAGCAGTCCGGACAGGGGGGGCAATCAGCCCCAGCATTTT
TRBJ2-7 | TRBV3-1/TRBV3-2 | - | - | CASSQGVYEQYF | TGTGCCAGCAGCCAGGGGGTCTACGAGCAGTACTTC
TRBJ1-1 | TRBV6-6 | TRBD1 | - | CASSYSEQGTEAFF | TGTGCCAGCAGTTACTCCGAACAGGGGACTGAAGCTTTCTTT
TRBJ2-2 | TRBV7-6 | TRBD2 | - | CASSPRTSTGTGELFF | TGTGCCAGCAGCCCACGGACTAGCACCGGCACCGGGGAGCTGTTTTTT
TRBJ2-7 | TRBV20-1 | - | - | CSARRVSEQYF | TGCAGTGCGCGGAGGGTCTCTGAGCAGTACTTC
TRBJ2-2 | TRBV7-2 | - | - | CASSPMGVSNTGELFF | TGTGCCAGCAGCCCTATGGGGGTCAGTAACACCGGGGAGCTGTTTTTT
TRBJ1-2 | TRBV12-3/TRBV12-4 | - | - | CASSLKRGYGYTF | TGTGCCAGCAGTTTAAAGAGGGGCTATGGCTACACCTTC
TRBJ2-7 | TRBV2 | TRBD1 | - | CASSGDRARGIYEQYF | TGTGCCAGCAGCGGGGACAGGGCCCGGGGTATTTACGAGCAGTACTTC
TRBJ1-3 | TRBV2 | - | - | CASSAGDGVGNTIYF | TGTGCCAGCAGCGCGGGGGATGGCGTCGGAAACACCATATATTTT
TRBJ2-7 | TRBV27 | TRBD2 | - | CASSRITSGGAYEQYF | TGTGCCAGCAGCCGTATAACTAGCGGGGGGGCGTACGAGCAGTACTTC
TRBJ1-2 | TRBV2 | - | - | CASRGLGGYTF | TGTGCCAGCAGGGGCCTCGGGGGCTACACCTTC
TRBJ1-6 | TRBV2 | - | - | CASLGGWENSPLHF | TGTGCCAGCTTAGGGGGATGGGAGAATTCACCCCTCCACTTT
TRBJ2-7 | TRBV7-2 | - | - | CASSLVGVYEQYF | TGTGCCAGCAGCTTAGTGGGGGTGTACGAGCAGTACTTC
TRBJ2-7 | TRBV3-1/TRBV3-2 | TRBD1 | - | CASWSGTGQYF | TGTGCCAGCTGGTCAGGGACAGGGCAATACTTC
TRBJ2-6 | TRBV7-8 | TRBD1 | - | CASSFGDRSSGANVLTF | TGTGCCAGCAGCTTTGGGGACAGAAGCTCTGGGGCCAACGTCCTGACTTTC
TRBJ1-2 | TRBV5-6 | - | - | CASSLRGDLNVHGYTF | TGTGCCAGCAGCTTGAGGGGGGACCTCAACGTACATGGCTACACCTTC
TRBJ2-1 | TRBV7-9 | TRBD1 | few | CASKIWTGGRSYNEQFF | TGTGCCAGCAAAATCTGGACAGGGGGCCGATCCTACAATGAGCAGTTCTTC
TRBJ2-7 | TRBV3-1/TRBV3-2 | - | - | CASSQVQGIEYF | TGTGCCAGCAGCCAAGTACAGGGTATCGAGTACTTC
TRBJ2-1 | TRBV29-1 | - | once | CSVEGGGSYNEQFF | TGCAGCGTTGAAGGGGGCGGCTCCTACAATGAGCAGTTCTTC
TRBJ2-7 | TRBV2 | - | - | CASRTIYEQYF | TGTGCCAGCAGGACCATTTACGAGCAGTACTTC
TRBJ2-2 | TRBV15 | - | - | CATSAPNVPGELFF | TGTGCCACCAGCGCCCCTAACGTCCCCGGGGAGCTGTTTTTT
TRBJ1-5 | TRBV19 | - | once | CASKGPMRPHQPQHF | TGTGCCAGTAAGGGCCCCATGCGTCCCCATCAGCCCCAGCATTTT
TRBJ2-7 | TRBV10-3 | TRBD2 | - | CAISRLAGEYEQYF | TGTGCCATCAGCAGACTAGCGGGAGAGTACGAGCAGTACTTC
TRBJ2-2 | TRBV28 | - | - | CASSLWEAGELFF | TGTGCCAGCAGTTTATGGGAGGCCGGGGAGCTGTTTTTT
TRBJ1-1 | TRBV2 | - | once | CASRAGTSQGRNTEAFF | TGTGCCAGCAGGGCGGGAACATCCCAGGGCCGGAACACTGAAGCTTTCTTT
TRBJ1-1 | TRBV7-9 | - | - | CASSPDGNTEAFF | TGTGCCAGCAGTCCAGACGGGAACACTGAAGCTTTCTTT
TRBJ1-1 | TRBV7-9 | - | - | CASSLAPSNTEAFF | TGTGCCAGCAGCTTAGCTCCCTCGAACACTGAAGCTTTCTTT
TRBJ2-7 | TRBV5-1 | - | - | CASSLDRSSYEQYF | TGCGCCAGCAGCTTGGACAGGAGCTCCTACGAGCAGTACTTC
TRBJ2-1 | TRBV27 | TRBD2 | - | CASNSPSSGYNEQFF | TGTGCCAGCAATTCCCCATCTAGCGGTTACAATGAGCAGTTCTTC
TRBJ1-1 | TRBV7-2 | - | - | CASSPPGRGLNTEAFF | TGTGCCAGCAGCCCCCCGGGGAGGGGCTTGAACACTGAAGCTTTCTTT
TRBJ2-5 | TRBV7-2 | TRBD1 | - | CASSRPGQQETQYF | TGTGCCAGCAGCCGTCCGGGACAGCAAGAGACCCAGTACTTC
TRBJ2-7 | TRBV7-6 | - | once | CASSLGGGGYEQYF | TGTGCCAGCAGCTTGGGGGGGGGCGGCTACGAGCAGTACTTC
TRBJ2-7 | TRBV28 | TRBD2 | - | CASTTPAGGVYEQYF | TGTGCCAGCACCACCCCAGCCGGGGGGGTCTACGAGCAGTACTTC
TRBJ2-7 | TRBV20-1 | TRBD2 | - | CSGLADYEQYF | TGCAGTGGACTAGCGGACTACGAGCAGTACTTC
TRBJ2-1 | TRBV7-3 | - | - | CASSSGGGSYNEQFF | TGTGCCAGCAGCTCCGGGGGCGGGAGCTACAATGAGCAGTTCTTC
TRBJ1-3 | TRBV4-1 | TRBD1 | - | CASSPTGLGNTIYF | TGCGCCAGCAGTCCGACAGGGCTAGGAAACACCATATATTTT
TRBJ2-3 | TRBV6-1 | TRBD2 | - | CASSGGWREGRDTQYF | TGTGCCAGCAGTGGGGGCTGGCGGGAGGGCAGAGATACGCAGTATTTT
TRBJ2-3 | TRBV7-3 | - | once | CASSSQGGYTDTQYF | TGTGCCAGCAGCTCCCAAGGGGGTTACACAGATACGCAGTATTTT
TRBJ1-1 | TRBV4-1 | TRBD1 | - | CASSQSLQGQGFTEAFF | TGCGCCAGCAGCCAATCATTACAGGGACAGGGGTTCACTGAAGCTTTCTTT
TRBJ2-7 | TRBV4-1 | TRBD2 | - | CASSQVAGDRSYEQYF | TGCGCCAGCAGCCAAGTCGCGGGGGACCGCTCCTACGAGCAGTACTTC
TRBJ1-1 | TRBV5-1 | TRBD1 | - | CASSPDRMNTEAFF | TGCGCCAGCAGTCCGGACAGGATGAACACTGAAGCTTTCTTT
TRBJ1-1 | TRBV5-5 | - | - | CASSLMVSMNTEAFF | TGTGCCAGCAGCTTGATGGTCTCAATGAACACTGAAGCTTTCTTT
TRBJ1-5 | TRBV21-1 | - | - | CASSLLCGEGQPQHF | TGTGCCAGCAGCCTCCTGTGTGGGGAGGGTCAGCCCCAGCATTTT
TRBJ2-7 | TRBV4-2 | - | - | CASSQDRAVGGEQYF | TGTGCCAGCAGCCAAGATAGGGCCGTTGGGGGGGAGCAGTACTTC
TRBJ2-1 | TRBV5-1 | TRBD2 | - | CASSLGLAGGNEQFF | TGCGCCAGCAGCTTGGGACTAGCGGGAGGAAATGAGCAGTTCTTC
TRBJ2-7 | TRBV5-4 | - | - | CASSPRGGSSYEQYF | TGTGCCAGCAGCCCTAGGGGTGGGAGCTCCTACGAGCAGTACTTC